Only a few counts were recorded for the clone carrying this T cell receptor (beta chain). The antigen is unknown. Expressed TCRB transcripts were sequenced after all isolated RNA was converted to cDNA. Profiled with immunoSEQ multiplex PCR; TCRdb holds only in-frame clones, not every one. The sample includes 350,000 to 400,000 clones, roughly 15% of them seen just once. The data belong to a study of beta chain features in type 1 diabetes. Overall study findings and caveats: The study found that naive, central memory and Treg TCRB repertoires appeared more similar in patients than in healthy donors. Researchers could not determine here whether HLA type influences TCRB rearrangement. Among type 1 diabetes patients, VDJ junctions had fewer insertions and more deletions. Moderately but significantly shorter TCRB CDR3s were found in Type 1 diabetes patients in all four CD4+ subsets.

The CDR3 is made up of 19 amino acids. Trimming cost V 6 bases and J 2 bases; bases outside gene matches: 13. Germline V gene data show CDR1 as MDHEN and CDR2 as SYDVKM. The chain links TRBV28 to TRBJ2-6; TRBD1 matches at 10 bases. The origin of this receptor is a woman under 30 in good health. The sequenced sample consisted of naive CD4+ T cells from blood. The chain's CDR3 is CASRGNSGTGAPGANVLTF. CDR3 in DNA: TGTGCCAGCAGGGGAAACTCCGGGACAGGGGCCCCTGGGGCCAACGTCCTGACTTTC.